The 10 T cell receptor beta chains presented below share a single source sample, sequenced in a study of cytotoxic CD8 clonotypes in ibrutinib-treated CLL. Repertoires were generated with immunoSEQ multiplex PCR, while TCRdb's copy carries only in-frame clones and drops some. The data contain about 250,000 clones, about three quarters of them singletons. The sequencing used PBMCs, collected after 24 months of ibrutinib treatment. Receptors originate from a human donor with chronic lymphocytic leukemia.

This clone was counted a few times. The CDR3: CASSYSSYNEQFF. The CDR3 region has the DNA TGTGCCAGCAGTTACAGCTCCTACAATGAGCAGTTCTTC. The gene calls are TRBV6-5 and TRBJ2-1, with no clear D. In germline, CDR1 is MNHEY, CDR2 SVGAGI. The V and J ends lost 2 bases and 0 bases respectively, with 2 bases between them. This CDR3 spans 13 amino acids.

A few counts support this clone. The chain recombines TRBV30 with TRBJ1-2, with D possibly TRBD1 on 5 matching bases. The CDR3 is 13 amino acids. Germline CDR1 reads GTSNPN; CDR2 reads SVGIG (reference sequence). Trimming left V 4 bases short and J 8 bases short, with 17 bases between. The CDR3 DNA reads as TGTGCCTGGATCTCCCCTGAGGGGAGCGGCTACACCTTC. Encoded protein: CAWISPEGSGYTF.

The chain combines TRBV27 with TRBJ1-3; D call uncertain. Germline assignment: CDR1 MNHEY and CDR2 SMNVEV (reference sequence). Trimming left V 3 bases short and J 0 bases short, with 6 bases between. The CDR3 is 14 amino acids. Here the CDR3 DNA reads TGTGCCAGCAGTTTGAGAAACTCTGGAAACACCATATATTTT. Translated, it gives CASSLRNSGNTIYF.

The J gene is TRBJ2-3, the V gene TRBV5-1; either TRBD1 or TRBD2 may fit D (5 bases each). CDR1 and CDR2 (germline): SGHRS, YFSETQ. Between the trimmed V and J ends, which lost 6 bases and 0 bases, there was a span of 17 bases. The CDR3 contains 16 residues. The CDR3 region is CASTPLGTDSTDTQYF. CDR3 sequence (DNA): TGCGCCAGCACCCCCCTTGGGACGGATAGCACAGATACGCAGTATTTT.

V and J are TRBV7-3 and TRBJ2-7, with D maybe TRBD1 (6 bases). The germline V and J ends were trimmed by 5 bases and 0 bases, with 14 bases remaining between them. Per germline, CDR1 SGHTA and CDR2 FQGTGA. The CDR3 loop spans 15 amino acids. The CDR3 DNA follows: TGTGCCAGCAGCCTCTTACAGGGTGTCTCCTACGAGCAGTACTTC. This codes for CASSLLQGVSYEQYF.

This chain joins TRBV27 and TRBJ2-7; D remains unclear. This CDR3 has 16 residues. Germline values: CDR1 MNHEY, CDR2 SMNVEV (reference sequence). Trimming shortened V by 2 bases and J by 6 bases, and 20 bases separated the two germline ends. CDR3 sequence: CASSLHLGEGIGEQYF. DNA for the CDR3: TGTGCCAGCAGTTTACACCTTGGGGAAGGTATCGGCGAGCAGTACTTC.

The rearrangement links TRBV5-1 to TRBJ2-3; D is perhaps TRBD2 (5 bases). The germline V gene encodes CDR1 SGHRS and CDR2 YFSETQ. V was trimmed by 4 bases and J by 2 bases, leaving 14 bases between them. The CDR3 is 15 amino acids. The CDR3 DNA reads as TGCGCCAGCAGCGCCGGCGGGCAGACCACAGATACGCAGTATTTT. It codes for CASSAGGQTTDTQYF. Full variable domain (rest looked up from reference TRBV5-1 and TRBJ2-3): KAGVTQTPRYLIKTRGQQVTLSCSPISGHRSVSWYQQTPGQGLQFLFEYFSETQRNKGNFPGRFSGRQFSNSRSEMNVSTLELGDSALYLCASSAGGQTTDTQYFGPGTRLTVL.

The rearrangement uses TRBV12-5 and TRBJ1-2, with a tentative D call TRBD1 (5 bases). The CDR3 spans 13 residues. The ends were cut back, 1 base at V and 8 bases at J, with 11 bases in the middle. Germline CDR1 and CDR2: LGHNT and FRNRAP. CDR3 in DNA: TGTGCTAGTGGTTTGGCCTCGTGGGGCGGCTACACCTTC. This sequence encodes CASGLASWGGYTF. The complete variable domain, with remaining parts taken from reference TRBV12-5 and TRBJ1-2, reads DARVTQTPRHKVTEMGQEVTMRCQPILGHNTVFWYRQTMMQGLELLAYFRNRAPLDDSGMPKDRFSAEMPDATLATLKIQPSEPRDSAVYFCASGLASWGGYTFGSGTRLTVV.

This rearrangement joins TRBV7-3 to TRBJ2-7; TRBD1 or TRBD2 may be the D gene (5 bases each). The CDR3 is 15 residues long. Trimming stripped 2 bases from V and 2 bases from J, with 13 bases between. Germline lookup yields CDR1 SGHTA and CDR2 FQGTGA. CDR3 sequence (DNA): TGTGCCAGCAGCTTAGCCTCGGGACCCACCTACGAGCAGTACTTC. This translates into CASSLASGPTYEQYF. The full variable domain, rest sourced from reference TRBV7-3 and TRBJ2-7, is GAGVSQTPSNKVTEKGKYVELRCDPISGHTALYWYRQSLGQGPEFLIYFQGTGAADDSGLPNDRFFAVRPEGSVSTLKIQRTERGDSAVYLCASSLASGPTYEQYFGPGTRLTVT.

The CDR3 spells CASRGQKGNAYEQYF. DNA of the CDR3: TGTGCCAGCAGGGGCCAAAAGGGGAATGCCTACGAGCAGTACTTC. This sequence joins TRBV28 and TRBJ2-7, with D tentatively TRBD1 (5 bases). There are 15 residues in the CDR3. Trimming left V 6 bases short and J 2 bases short, with 17 bases between. Germline CDR1 MDHEN, CDR2 SYDVKM.